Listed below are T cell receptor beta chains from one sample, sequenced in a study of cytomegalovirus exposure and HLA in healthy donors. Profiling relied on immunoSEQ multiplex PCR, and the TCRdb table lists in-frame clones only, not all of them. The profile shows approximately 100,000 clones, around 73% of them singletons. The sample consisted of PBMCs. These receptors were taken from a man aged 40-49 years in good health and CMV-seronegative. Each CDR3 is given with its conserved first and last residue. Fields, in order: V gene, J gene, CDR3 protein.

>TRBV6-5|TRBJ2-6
CASRPSSSGANVLTF
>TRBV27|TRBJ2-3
CASSTYWADTDTQYF
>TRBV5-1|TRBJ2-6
CASSPRAGPGANVLTF
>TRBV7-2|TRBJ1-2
CASSWDLWGYTF
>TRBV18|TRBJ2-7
CASSRASYEQYF
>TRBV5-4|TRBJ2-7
CASSLGLAGALNYEQYF
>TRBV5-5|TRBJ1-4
CASMDRGQPREKLFF
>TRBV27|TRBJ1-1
CASSSIDRTLTEAFF
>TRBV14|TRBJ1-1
CASSQDRIGEAFF
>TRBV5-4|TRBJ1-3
CASSLGGGSGNTIYF
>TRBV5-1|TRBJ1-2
CASSFSGGGGIGGYTF
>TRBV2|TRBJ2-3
CASTNTDTQYF
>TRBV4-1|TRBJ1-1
CASSQDVTGALENTEAFF
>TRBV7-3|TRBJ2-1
CASSSGWSSNEQFF
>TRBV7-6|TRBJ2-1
CASSSTGGGQFF
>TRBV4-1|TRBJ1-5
CASSQLQSNQPQHF
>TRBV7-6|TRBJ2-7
CASSIRQGGSYEQYF
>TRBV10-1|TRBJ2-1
CASSQGYNEQFF
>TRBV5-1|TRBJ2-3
CASRRTSGGTDTQYF
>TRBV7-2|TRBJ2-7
CASSRGTSSSEQYF
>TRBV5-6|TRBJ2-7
CASSSDRGRAYEQYF
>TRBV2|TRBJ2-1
CASSVASSYNEQFF
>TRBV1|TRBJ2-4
CTSSQVTSGGKNIQYF
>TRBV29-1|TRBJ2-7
CSVVSSGGAGVVYEQYF
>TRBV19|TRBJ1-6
CASNTGLANSPLHF
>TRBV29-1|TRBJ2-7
CSVPRGDSYEQYF
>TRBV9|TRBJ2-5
CASSVSSGEETQYF
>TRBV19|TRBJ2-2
CASSVYSGELFF
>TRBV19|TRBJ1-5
CASSFSRNQPQHF
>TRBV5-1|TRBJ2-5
CASSPGTSTETQYF
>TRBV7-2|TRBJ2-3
CASSLTRTGGTDTQYF
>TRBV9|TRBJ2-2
CASSAYTAPGELFF
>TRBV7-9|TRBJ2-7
CSSRPDSNRDEQYF
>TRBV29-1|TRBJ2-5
CSGGQAGETQYF
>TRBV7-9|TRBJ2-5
CASSSRQQETQYF
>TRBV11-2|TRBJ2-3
CASSLRQVRTDTQYF
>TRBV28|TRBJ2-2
CASRQGQGAAGELFF
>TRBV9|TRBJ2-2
CASSVVGSGGELFF
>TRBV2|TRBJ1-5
CASLLGRGLEPQHF
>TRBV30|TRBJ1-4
CAWRARQGGLTNEKLFF
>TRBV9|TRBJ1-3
CASSVEVGRRSGNTIYF
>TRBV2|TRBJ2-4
CASTTGGSKNIQYF
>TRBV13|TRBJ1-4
CASSLARNEKLFF
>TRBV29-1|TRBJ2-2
CSVFRGGTGELFF
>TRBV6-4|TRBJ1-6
CASSDSHGSPLHF
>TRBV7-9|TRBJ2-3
CASSLRDRGGTDTQYF
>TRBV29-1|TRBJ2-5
CSVVLAGAPQETQYF
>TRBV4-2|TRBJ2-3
CASSQEFGGSGGNTDTQYF
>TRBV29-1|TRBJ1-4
CSVGQGGEKLFF
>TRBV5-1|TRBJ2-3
CASSLGGRTSTDTQYF
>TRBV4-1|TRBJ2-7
CASSLTVVSSYEQYF
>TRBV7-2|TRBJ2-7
CASSLVTGVYEQYF
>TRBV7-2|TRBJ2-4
CASSVGQAKNIQYF